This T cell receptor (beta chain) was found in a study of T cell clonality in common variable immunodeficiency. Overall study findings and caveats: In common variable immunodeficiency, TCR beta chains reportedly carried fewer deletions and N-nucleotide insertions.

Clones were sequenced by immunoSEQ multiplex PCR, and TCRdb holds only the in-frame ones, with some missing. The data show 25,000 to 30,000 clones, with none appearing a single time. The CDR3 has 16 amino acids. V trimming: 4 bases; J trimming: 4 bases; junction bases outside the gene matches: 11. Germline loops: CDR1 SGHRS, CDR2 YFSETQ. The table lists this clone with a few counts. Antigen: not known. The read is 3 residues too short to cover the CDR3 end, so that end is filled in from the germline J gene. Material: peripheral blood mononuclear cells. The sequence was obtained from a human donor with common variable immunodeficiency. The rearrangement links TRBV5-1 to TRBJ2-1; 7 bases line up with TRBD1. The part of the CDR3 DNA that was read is TGCGCCAGCAGCCATACTAGGGACAGCAGTTACAATGAG. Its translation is CASSHTRDSSYNE. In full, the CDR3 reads CASSHTRDSSYNEQFF. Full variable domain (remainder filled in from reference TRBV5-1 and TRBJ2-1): KAGVTQTPRYLIKTRGQQVTLSCSPISGHRSVSWYQQTPGQGLQFLFEYFSETQRNKGNFPGRFSGRQFSNSRSEMNVSTLELGDSALYLCASSHTRDSSYNEQFFGPGTRLTVL.